The clone carrying this T cell receptor (beta chain) has a single count. Its antigen is still unknown. This sample stems from a study of T cell repertoires in cytomegalovirus infection. The study, taken as a whole, reports: The response measured ex vivo was dominated by TCR beta clonotypes (HLA-C-restricted and CMV-specific).

V lost 2 bases and J 0 bases, leaving 14 bases between the germline ends. CDR3 length equals 18 residues. Germline V lookup: CDR1 LNHNV, CDR2 YYDKDF (reference sequence). TCRdb re-analysed the reads in MiXCR, keeping a single row per CDR3 protein. The repertoire holds hundreds of thousands of distinct CDR3 sequences, with 25% to 40% as singletons. This TCR was recovered from a human donor in good health (CMV status not recorded). Some clones in this sample may be carry-over from other donors' samples. V usage is TRBV15 and J usage is TRBJ2-6; D is possibly TRBD1 (6 bases). The specimen was cultured CD8+ T cells from PBMCs, collected from culture after CMV antigen stimulation. The CDR3 loop reads CATSRTRDTDSGANVLTF. The CDR3 DNA reads as TGTGCCACCAGCAGAACCCGGGACACAGACTCTGGGGCCAACGTCCTGACTTTC.